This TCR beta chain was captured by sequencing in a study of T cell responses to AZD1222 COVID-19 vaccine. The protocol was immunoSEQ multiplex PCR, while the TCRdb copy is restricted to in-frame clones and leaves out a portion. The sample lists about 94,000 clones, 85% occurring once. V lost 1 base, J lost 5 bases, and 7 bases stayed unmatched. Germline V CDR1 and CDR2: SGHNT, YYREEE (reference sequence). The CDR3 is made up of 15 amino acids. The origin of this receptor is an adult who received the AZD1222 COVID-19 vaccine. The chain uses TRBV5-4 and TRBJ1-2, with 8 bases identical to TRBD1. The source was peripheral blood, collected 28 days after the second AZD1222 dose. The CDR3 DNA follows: TGTGCCAGCAGCTTGCCCTTAGGACAGGGTTATGGCTACACCTTC. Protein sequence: CASSLPLGQGYGYTF.